The rows below give T cell receptor beta chains drawn from one sample of a study of blood T cell repertoires in COVID-19. The assay was immunoSEQ multiplex PCR, and TCRdb's table has in-frame clones only and misses some. Among tens of thousands of clones listed, 70% to 85% were seen once. The material sequenced was peripheral blood. These receptors originate from a human donor in a cohort sampled during active COVID-19. The CDR3 runs from the conserved cysteine through the conserved F or W. The order of the fields is D gene, J gene, V gene, clone size, CDR3 protein, CDR3 DNA. The D gene is left open where the match is weak. The listing skips clone size in some rows; elsewhere it reads once, few, many or a size class.

d_call: NA; j_call: TRBJ2-1; v_call: TRBV27; clone_size: once; cdr3_aa: CASRSLGTSNEQFF; cdr3_nt: TGTGCCAGCAGATCCCTGGGGACTTCAAATGAGCAGTTCTTC
d_call: TRBD2; j_call: TRBJ2-1; v_call: TRBV4-3; clone_size: once; cdr3_aa: CASSQEPSGNEQFF; cdr3_nt: TGCGCCAGCAGCCAAGAACCTAGCGGGAATGAGCAGTTCTTC
d_call: TRBD1; j_call: TRBJ2-7; v_call: TRBV6-6; clone_size: once; cdr3_aa: CASEGQTSYEQYF; cdr3_nt: TGTGCCAGCGAGGGACAGACCTCCTACGAGCAGTACTTC
d_call: NA; j_call: TRBJ2-4; v_call: TRBV5-1; clone_size: once; cdr3_aa: CASKDSIAKNIQYF; cdr3_nt: TGCGCCAGCAAGGACAGCATAGCCAAAAACATTCAGTACTTC
d_call: NA; j_call: TRBJ2-1; v_call: TRBV4-3; clone_size: NA; cdr3_aa: CASSQDFGMFSFF; cdr3_nt: TGCGCCAGCAGCCAAGACTTCGGGATGTTTTCGTTCTTC
d_call: NA; j_call: TRBJ2-5; v_call: TRBV18; clone_size: NA; cdr3_aa: CASSPGSPLTQETQYF; cdr3_nt: TGTGCCAGCTCACCAGGCTCCCCCTTAACACAAGAGACCCAGTACTTC
d_call: NA; j_call: TRBJ1-5; v_call: TRBV7-2; clone_size: NA; cdr3_aa: CASSLASLGQPQHF; cdr3_nt: TGTGCCAGCAGCTTAGCCTCCCTCGGGCAGCCCCAGCATTTT
d_call: TRBD1; j_call: TRBJ2-1; v_call: TRBV29-1; clone_size: NA; cdr3_aa: CSVEGYRGVDEQFF; cdr3_nt: TGCAGCGTTGAAGGGTACAGGGGTGTGGATGAGCAGTTCTTC
d_call: NA; j_call: TRBJ1-2; v_call: TRBV6-6; clone_size: NA; cdr3_aa: CASSPYGQTYGYTF; cdr3_nt: TGTGCCAGCAGTCCGTACGGTCAGACTTATGGCTACACCTTC
d_call: NA; j_call: TRBJ1-2; v_call: TRBV15; clone_size: NA; cdr3_aa: CATSRENRANYGYTF; cdr3_nt: TGTGCCACCAGCAGAGAAAACAGGGCAAACTATGGCTACACCTTC
d_call: TRBD2; j_call: TRBJ2-7; v_call: TRBV5-4; clone_size: NA; cdr3_aa: CASSQAGARSSYEQYF; cdr3_nt: TGTGCCAGCAGCCAAGCGGGGGCCAGGAGCTCCTACGAGCAGTACTTC